These T cell receptor beta chains were read from a single sample in a study of blood T cell repertoires in COVID-19. Measured with immunoSEQ multiplex PCR; TCRdb has only the in-frame clones, and not every one. In the table there are 90,000 to 120,000 clones, about 90% of which are singletons. Material for sequencing was peripheral blood. These TCRs come from a human donor in a cohort sampled during active COVID-19. The CDR3 runs from the conserved cysteine through the conserved F or W. Fields, in order: D gene, clone size, V gene, J gene, CDR3 DNA, CDR3 protein. D genes are given only for firm matches. Expanded clones get a size class; other rows say once, few or many, or leave the size out.

>-|-|TRBV2|TRBJ1-1
TGTGCCAGCAGTGAAGCGCTTCGGGTGGGCTCTAGGGGGGCTTTCTTT
CASSEALRVGSRGAFF
>-|-|TRBV13|TRBJ2-5
TGTGCCAGCAGCCACCGAGGGCGCGAGACCCAGTACTTC
CASSHRGRETQYF
>-|-|TRBV6-5|TRBJ1-1
TGTGCCAGCAGGGAGGGTCAGGTGATGGGGGTTTTCTTT
CASREGQVMGVFF
>TRBD1|few|TRBV5-1|TRBJ1-1
TGCGCCAGCAGCGAAGTACAGGGGGAAACTGAAGCTTTCTTT
CASSEVQGETEAFF
>-|once|TRBV6-5|TRBJ2-7
TGTGCCAGCAGTTACTTCGCCCAGGACGAGCAGTACTTC
CASSYFAQDEQYF
>-|-|TRBV15|TRBJ1-5
TGTGCCACCAGCAGAGCAGGACAATATGGCAATCAGCCCCAGCATTTT
CATSRAGQYGNQPQHF
>TRBD1|-|TRBV3-1/TRBV3-2|TRBJ1-2
TGTGCCAGCAGCCAAGGACAGGGGTCTAGCTATGGCTACACCTTC
CASSQGQGSSYGYTF
>-|-|TRBV4-1|TRBJ1-2
TGCGCCAGCAGCCAAGGTGGGGACAAGTATGGCTACACCTTC
CASSQGGDKYGYTF
>TRBD1|-|TRBV9|TRBJ1-6
TGTGCCAGCAGCTCATACCGGACAGGCTTAAATTCACCCCTCCACTTT
CASSSYRTGLNSPLHF
>-|-|TRBV2|TRBJ1-6
TGTGCCAGCAGCACAAATCCCAGGGGAAGCTCCTATAATTCACCCCTCCACTTT
CASSTNPRGSSYNSPLHF